The source of this T cell receptor beta chain is a study of early T cells in non-severe SARS-CoV-2 infection. Study-level background: Sequenced material consisted of bulk RNA (from unsorted whole blood), and chains were unpaired. General observations from the study: VDJdb matches were skewed toward anti-spike CD8 T cell responses.

As for this clonotype: The target antigen is unknown.

Each cDNA molecule carried a unique molecular identifier. TCRdb itself ran the 5' RACE reads through MiXCR, one entry per CDR3 protein. Here the sample spans some 38,000 distinct CDR3 sequences, 3.5% to 5% being singletons. The TCR comes from an adult who was a healthcare worker with PCR-confirmed SARS-CoV-2 infection or an uninfected control (not recorded which). Sequenced sample: whole blood.

The CDR3 nucleotides are TGTGCCAGCAGCTTAGATCCCAGTCCTAATTCACCCCTCCACTTT. It codes for CASSLDPSPNSPLHF. This rearrangement joins TRBV11-2 to TRBJ1-6, with D unclear. The CDR3 length is 15 residues. Between the trimmed V and J ends, which lost 0 bases and 6 bases, there was a span of 9 bases. Per germline, CDR1 SGHAT and CDR2 FQNNGV.